These T cell receptor beta chains were read from a single sample in a study of control samples from healthy donors and cancer patients. Generated by immunoSEQ multiplex PCR, the TCRdb table keeps only in-frame clones and is missing some. The data show 120,000 or so clones, 85% to 95% seen once. The sequenced sample was blood. The receptors stem from a man under 40 in good health. The CDR3 runs from the conserved cysteine through the conserved F or W. Fields, in order: J gene, V gene, CDR3 protein.

TRBJ2-7,TRBV7-2,CASSLVRYEQYF
TRBJ1-2,TRBV19,CASSGTQGHGYTF
TRBJ1-2,TRBV5-4,CASSSGQFPNYGYTF
TRBJ1-5,TRBV10-3,CAIGRDTSNNQPQHF
TRBJ1-5,TRBV6-5,CASTVRDRGNQPQHF
TRBJ1-1,TRBV5-1,CASSLGGGLDTEAFF
TRBJ1-2,TRBV5-5,CASSLETRQIRGYTF
TRBJ1-1,TRBV19,CATWTGGNTEAFF
TRBJ2-7,TRBV2,CASKGLASYEQYF
TRBJ2-5,TRBV25-1,CASSLQWETQYF
TRBJ1-4,TRBV5-1,CASSFQQNEKLFF
TRBJ1-4,TRBV25-1,CASSELGAVSNEKLFF
TRBJ2-7,TRBV2,CASSSGRDRGEQYF
TRBJ1-5,TRBV28,CASSPLQTGAGGPQHF
TRBJ1-6,TRBV4-1,CASSQETGTGNSPLHF
TRBJ1-6,TRBV19,CASSSDRVYSPLHF
TRBJ1-4,TRBV5-1,CASSLGTPRNEKLFF
TRBJ1-5,TRBV5-5,CASSLAQGTNQPQHF
TRBJ2-7,TRBV4-3,CASSQDPVSYGQYF
TRBJ2-7,TRBV9,CASSVGTSGGDEQYF
TRBJ1-1,TRBV28,CASSPPQPTNTEAFF
TRBJ2-1,TRBV5-4,CAVLGTVYNEQFF
TRBJ1-1,TRBV6-5,CASRRGAGAEAFF
TRBJ2-1,TRBV19,CASTGTGDREFRGSYNEQFF
TRBJ1-6,TRBV5-4,CASSFQREWNSPLHF
TRBJ2-2,TRBV30,CAWSVHGAGELFF
TRBJ1-5,TRBV19,CASSSSGTYSNQPQHF